Given below is one TCR beta chain in context. This entry comes from a study of T-cell reconstitution after alpha-beta-depleted transplantation in children. The V and J ends lost 3 bases and 0 bases respectively, with 12 bases between them. This CDR3 is built from 15 residues. The germline gives CDR1 MNHNS, CDR2 SASEGT. The TCRbeta library was prepared with unique molecular identifiers. TCRdb re-derived calls from the PCR reads in MiXCR, one entry per CDR3 protein. This sample has some 440,000 distinct CDR3 sequences; roughly 16% occur once, and the top ten carry 29%. V usage is TRBV6-1 and J usage is TRBJ2-7; D assignment may be TRBD1 or TRBD2 (5 bases each). This receptor was identified in a boy younger than two who had a stem cell transplant for Wiskott-Aldrich syndrome, so the T cells may come from the graft donor. The material sequenced was PBMCs, mostly from graft donor cells, taken 360 days after TCRalphabeta/CD19-depleted stem cell transplant. This CDR3 is CASSEGVTYSYEQYF. The CDR3 nucleotides are TGTGCCAGCAGTGAGGGGGTTACCTACTCCTACGAGCAGTACTTC.